Below, 16 T cell receptor beta chains from the same sample are listed, as sequenced in a study of blood T cell repertoires in COVID-19 (dated by TCRdb to the early 2020s). Library construction relied on the immunoSEQ multiplex PCR assay. Entries here come from immuneACCESS through TCRdb and include only in-frame sequences with V and J called. Some clones fail to appear in such tables; in the studies checked, an unresolved V gene covers under half of the shortfall, and the cause of the remainder is unknown. In all, the sample holds 300,000 to 350,000 clones, and over 85% of those were seen once. 3.5% to 4% of the sample goes to the ten largest clones. The sequencing input was peripheral blood. The receptors were gathered from a woman aged 55-70 years with COVID-19, enrolled during active disease.

The J gene is TRBJ1-2, the V gene TRBV11-1; D uncertain. In germline, CDR1 is SGHAT, CDR2 FQDESV (reference sequence). The CDR3 spans 14 residues. V lost 7 bases and J lost 2, with 14 bases in between. CDR3 in DNA: TGTGCCAGCAACCCCGGAGGAGGGAACTATGGCTACACCTTC. It encodes CASNPGGGNYGYTF.

The chain employs TRBV28 and TRBJ2-1, with 9 nucleotides matching TRBD2. Trimming removed 5 bases from V and 6 bases from J; junction bases left unmatched: 11. Germline V lookup: CDR1 MDHEN, CDR2 SYDVKM. The CDR3 consists of 16 residues. CDR3 protein: CASSPVGGGGVNEQFF. Written as DNA, the CDR3 is TGTGCCAGCAGTCCCGTCGGGGGCGGGGGGGTCAATGAGCAGTTCTTC.

The chain is built from TRBV7-9 and TRBJ1-6, with a tentative D call TRBD1 (5 bases). V was trimmed by 4 bases and J by 18 bases, leaving 16 bases between them. In germline, CDR1 is SEHNR, CDR2 FQNEAQ (reference sequence). CDR3 length equals 12 residues. CDR3 sequence: CASSYRDGGPHF. The CDR3 bases are TGTGCCAGCAGCTACCGGGACGGGGGTCCCCACTTT.

The gene calls are TRBV11-2 and TRBJ2-7; D unresolved. Germline CDR1 SGHAT, CDR2 FQNNGV. This CDR3 is built from 12 residues. V was cut by 2 bases and J by 6 bases, with 8 bases left in between. CDR3 protein: CASSLYSGEQYF. The CDR3 bases are TGTGCCAGCAGCTTATACTCGGGCGAGCAGTACTTC.

CDR3 nucleotide sequence: TGCGCCAGCAGCCAGCCGGGGACAGGGTATAGCAATCAGCCCCAGCATTTT. Protein: CASSQPGTGYSNQPQHF. J is TRBJ1-5 and V is TRBV4-1; 9 nucleotides align to TRBD1. There are 17 residues in the CDR3. J was trimmed by 0 bases and V by 3 bases; bases with no gene match: 6. Germline V gives CDR1 MGHRA, CDR2 YSYEKL.

This chain uses TRBV29-1 with TRBJ1-2; tentatively, D is TRBD1 (6 bases). CDR3 length equals 14 residues. Trimming shortened V by 7 bases and J by 4 bases, and 19 bases separated the two germline ends. Germline values: CDR1 SQVTM, CDR2 ANQGSEA. The DNA of the CDR3 is TGCAGCGCCGATGGGGCAGGGGACCTCTATGGCTACACCTTC. Its protein product is CSADGAGDLYGYTF.

The rearrangement links TRBV19 to TRBJ2-7, with D unclear. CDR1 is LNHDA, CDR2 SQIVND, per germline (reference sequence). The CDR3 is 14 residues long. Between the trimmed V and J ends, which lost 5 bases and 2 bases, there was a span of 13 bases. The CDR3 is CASSLNRHPYEQYF. Here the CDR3 DNA reads TGTGCCAGTAGTCTTAACAGACACCCCTACGAGCAGTACTTC.

The chain is built from TRBV28 and TRBJ1-1; 8 bases match TRBD1. The CDR3 covers 14 residues. Germline CDR1 is MDHEN and CDR2 is SYDVKM. V was clipped by 6 bases and J by 4 bases; unmatched bases: 7. The CDR3 DNA reads TGTGCCAGCAGCAGCAGGGGGCGCGGCACTGAAGCTTTCTTT. It codes for CASSSRGRGTEAFF.

The chain couples TRBV6-5 to TRBJ1-1; the D gene is possibly TRBD1 (6 bases). CDR3 length equals 15 residues. Germline CDR1 and CDR2: MNHEY and SVGAGI. V was trimmed by 6 bases and J by 5 bases, leaving 19 bases between them. Written as DNA, the CDR3 is TGTGCCAGCAGCCGCGAGGGGGTGAGCAGAACTGAAGCTTTCTTT. This translates into CASSREGVSRTEAFF.

This sequence joins TRBV29-1 and TRBJ1-1, with D maybe TRBD1 (5 bases). The CDR3 runs to 13 residues. The ends were cut back, 8 bases at V and 5 bases at J, with 18 bases in the middle. Germline V gives CDR1 SQVTM, CDR2 ANQGSEA. The CDR3, as DNA: TGCAGCTCCGAGAAAGGGGTGGGGACTGAAGCTTTCTTT. Residues: CSSEKGVGTEAFF.

V usage is TRBV19 and J usage is TRBJ1-1; D remains ambiguous. CDR3 length: 13 amino acids. V dropped 2 bases and J dropped 2 bases, with 6 bases sitting between them. From germline, CDR1 is LNHDA and CDR2 SQIVND (reference sequence). The CDR3 is CASSIPLNTEAFF. The CDR3 region has the DNA TGTGCCAGTAGTATACCCCTAAACACTGAAGCTTTCTTT.

V and J are TRBV6-5 and TRBJ1-1, with D tentatively TRBD1 (6 bases). The CDR3 is 15 amino acids. V shed 7 bases and J shed 3 bases, with 18 bases lying between them. Germline loops: CDR1 MNHEY, CDR2 SVGAGI. CDR3 DNA: TGTGCCAGCACCCGGTACGGACAGCTAGACACTGAAGCTTTCTTT. Protein product: CASTRYGQLDTEAFF.

The DNA of the CDR3 is TGCGCCAGCAGCTTGGTCGGGACTCTGGCAGATACGCAGTATTTT. The encoded protein is CASSLVGTLADTQYF. V and J are TRBV5-1 and TRBJ2-3, with D perhaps TRBD2 (6 bases). Germline CDR1 is SGHRS and CDR2 is YFSETQ. V lost 0 bases to trimming and J lost 4 bases, with 12 bases between them. The length of the CDR3 is 15 residues.

The chain uses TRBV11-2 and TRBJ2-5; 9 bases are a match to TRBD1. The CDR3 totals 13 residues. From germline, CDR1 is SGHAT and CDR2 FQNNGV. V dropped 6 bases and J dropped 5; count of bases not matched to a gene: 4. The CDR3 DNA follows: TGTGCCAGCAGGGGACAGGGATACGAGACCCAGTACTTC. It is translated as CASRGQGYETQYF.

V gene TRBV7-2 combines with J gene TRBJ1-2, with 8 bases identical to TRBD1. CDR1 is SGHTA, CDR2 FQGNSA, per germline. The CDR3 runs 13 residues. V dropped 6 bases and J dropped 10; count of bases not matched to a gene: 10. The CDR3 sequence: CASRNGQGLDYTF. The CDR3 DNA is TGTGCCAGCAGAAATGGACAGGGCTTGGACTACACCTTC.

The sample holds one count of this clone. The rearrangement links TRBV27 to TRBJ1-2; 7 bases fit TRBD1. With 5 bases clipped from V and 1 base from J, the junction kept 4 bases outside the gene matches. Germline V lookup: CDR1 MNHEY, CDR2 SMNVEV (reference sequence). This CDR3 contains 14 residues. Here the CDR3 DNA reads TGTGCCAGCAGTCCCAACAGGGGTAACTATGGCTACACCTTC. This sequence encodes CASSPNRGNYGYTF.